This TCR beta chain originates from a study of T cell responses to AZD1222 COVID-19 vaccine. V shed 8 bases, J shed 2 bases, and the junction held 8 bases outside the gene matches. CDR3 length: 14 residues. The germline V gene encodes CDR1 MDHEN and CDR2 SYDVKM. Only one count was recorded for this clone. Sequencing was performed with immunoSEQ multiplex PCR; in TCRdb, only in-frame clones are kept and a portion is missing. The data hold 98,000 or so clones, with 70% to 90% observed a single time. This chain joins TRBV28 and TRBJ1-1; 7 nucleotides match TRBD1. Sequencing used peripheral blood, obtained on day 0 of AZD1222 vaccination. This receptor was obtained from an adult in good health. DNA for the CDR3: TGTGCCAGCTCTCGACAGGGTCCAAACACTGAAGCTTTCTTT. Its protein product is CASSRQGPNTEAFF.